One and the same sample provided the 27 T cell receptor beta chains below, sequenced in a study of blood T cell repertoires in COVID-19. TCRdb keeps only in-frame clones here, not all; method: immunoSEQ multiplex PCR. The data contain roughly 150,000 clones, 82% of them singletons. The sample taken for sequencing was peripheral blood. These receptor sequences come from a woman of 80 years or more with acute or convalescent COVID-19.

This chain connects TRBV3-1 (or the pseudogene TRBV3-2) to TRBJ2-6, with 10 bases fitting TRBD1. Unmatched junction bases numbered 11, after V lost 1 base and J lost 2 bases. The CDR3 consists of 20 residues. CDR1 and CDR2 from the germline V gene are LGHDT and YNNKEL (reference sequence). CDR3 nucleotide sequence: TGTGCCAGCAGCCAAGTCCCAAGGACAGGGGGGTTTACTGGGGCCAACGTCCTGACTTTC. Its translation: CASSQVPRTGGFTGANVLTF.

This chain joins TRBV2 and TRBJ2-7; 8 bases fit TRBD1. Trimming removed 6 bases from V and 2 bases from J; junction bases left unmatched: 6. Germline values: CDR1 SNHLY, CDR2 FYNNEI. This CDR3 has 14 amino acids. The CDR3, as DNA: TGTGCCAGCAGAGAGACAGGGGTTCCCTACGAGCAGTACTTC. Its protein product is CASRETGVPYEQYF.

Comment on this clone: Relative to the germline gene, one junction end is altered; a read error may explain this. The chain links TRBV24-1 to TRBJ2-1; 9 nucleotides agree with TRBD2. Per the germline V gene, CDR1 is KGHDR and CDR2 is SFDVKD. The CDR3 sequence is 16 residues long. The DNA for the CDR3 is TGTGCCACCAGTGGTTTGAGGGGTAGCGGGGGAGAGGTTCAGTTCTTC. It encodes CATSGLRGSGGEVQFF.

The chain combines TRBV27 with TRBJ1-1; 7 positions match TRBD1. The germline V gene has CDR1 MNHEY and CDR2 SMNVEV (reference sequence). The CDR3 spans 14 residues. V lost 5 bases to trimming and J lost 3 bases; unmatched junction nucleotides: 6. The CDR3 here is CASSLRTGYTEAFF. In DNA form, the CDR3 reads TGTGCCAGCAGTCTTAGGACAGGTTACACTGAAGCTTTCTTT.

The chain is built from TRBV19 and TRBJ1-4; no reliable D call. The CDR3 consists of 13 residues. Germline CDR1 is LNHDA and CDR2 is SQIVND (reference sequence). Trimming left V 2 bases short and J 5 bases short, with 6 bases between. CDR3 nucleotide sequence: TGTGCCAGTAGTATAAACGGGAATGAAAAACTGTTTTTT. Translated, it gives CASSINGNEKLFF.

The rearrangement links TRBV19 to TRBJ1-1; D ambiguous. V gave up 8 bases and J gave up 1 base, with 8 bases separating them. The CDR3 runs 12 residues. CDR1 and CDR2 from the germline V gene are LNHDA and SQIVND (reference sequence). CDR3 residues: CASHSWNTEAFF. The CDR3 DNA sequence: TGTGCCAGTCACTCCTGGAACACTGAAGCTTTCTTT. The whole variable domain, remainder taken from reference TRBV19 and TRBJ1-1, is DGGITQSPKYLFRKEGQNVTLSCEQNLNHDAMYWYRQDPGQGLRLIYYSQIVNDFQKGDIAEGYSVSREKKESFPLTVTSAQKNPTAFYLCASHSWNTEAFFGQGTRLTVV.

The CDR3 DNA reads TGTGCCAGCAGCTTAGCAGGAGGTAATGAAAAACTGTTTTTT. Its translation is CASSLAGGNEKLFF. V usage is TRBV7-9 and J usage is TRBJ1-4, with D hard to call. Trimming left V 0 bases short and J 4 bases short, with 6 bases between. The CDR3 is made up of 14 amino acids. Germline loops: CDR1 SEHNR, CDR2 FQNEAQ (reference sequence).

This rearrangement joins TRBV4-1 to TRBJ2-1, with 14 bases fitting TRBD2. CDR3 length equals 22 residues. V lost 6 bases and J lost 7; bases outside the gene matches: 26. The V gene's germline CDR1 is MGHRA and CDR2 YSYEKL. This CDR3 is CASSRVLLSLPGTSGSGNEQFF. DNA of the CDR3: TGCGCCAGCAGTCGGGTTCTCTTGTCTTTGCCCGGGACTAGCGGGAGTGGGAATGAGCAGTTCTTC.

Only one count was recorded for this clone. J is TRBJ1-1 and V is TRBV6-1, with no clear D. V was pared by 1 base and J by 5 bases, with 14 bases between. This CDR3 has 15 residues. CDR1 is MNHNS, CDR2 SASEGT, per germline. The CDR3 DNA follows: TGTGCCAGCAGTGAAGGGAGGGAAAGAAGGACTGAAGCTTTCTTT. Its translation is CASSEGRERRTEAFF.

V usage is TRBV28 and J usage is TRBJ1-5; 9 bases are a match to TRBD1. Germline V lookup: CDR1 MDHEN, CDR2 SYDVKM. With 8 bases clipped from V and 1 base from J, the junction kept 15 bases outside the gene matches. The CDR3 has 18 amino acids. As DNA, the CDR3 is TGTGCCAGCCCTCCCGGCGGACAGGGGTATTTGAGCAATCAGCCCCAGCATTTT. Residues: CASPPGGQGYLSNQPQHF. The complete variable domain, with remaining parts taken from reference TRBV28 and TRBJ1-5, reads DVKVTQSSRYLVKRTGEKVFLECVQDMDHENMFWYRQDPGLGLRLIYFSYDVKMKEKGDIPEGYSVSREKKERFSLILESASTNQTSMYLCASPPGGQGYLSNQPQHFGDGTRLSIL.

This rearrangement joins TRBV18 to TRBJ2-1; 8 nucleotides line up with TRBD1. The CDR3 is 18 amino acids. CDR1 and CDR2 (germline): KGHSH, LQKENI. V was clipped by 0 bases and J by 1 base; unmatched bases: 8. DNA of the CDR3: TGTGCCAGCTCACCACCGGACAGGGAGATCTGGTCCTACAATGAGCAGTTCTTC. This gives the protein CASSPPDREIWSYNEQFF.

This chain connects TRBV5-1 to TRBJ2-5; a weak D match, TRBD1 (5 bases). V lost 5 bases and J 4 bases, leaving 15 bases between the germline ends. This CDR3 contains 14 residues. Germline CDR1 and CDR2: SGHRS and YFSETQ. As DNA, the CDR3 is TGCGCCAGCAGGTCGAATCAGGGAACAGAGACCCAGTACTTC. It translates to CASRSNQGTETQYF.

This chain connects TRBV7-9 to TRBJ2-7, with TRBD2 identical over 10 bases. Trimming took 5 bases from V and 3 from J; bases not matched to a gene: 19. The CDR3 covers 19 residues. Germline V CDR1 and CDR2: SEHNR, FQNEAQ (reference sequence). The CDR3 protein is CASSPKNPTSGLGYYEQYF. DNA for the CDR3: TGTGCCAGCAGCCCGAAAAATCCGACTAGCGGGCTAGGTTACTACGAGCAGTACTTC.

V and J are TRBV27 and TRBJ2-7; TRBD2 aligns across 8 bases. Germline V gene lookup returns CDR1 MNHEY and CDR2 SMNVEV (reference sequence). V lost 5 bases to trimming and J lost 4 bases; unmatched junction nucleotides: 10. The length of the CDR3 is 15 residues. The CDR3 loop reads CASSPIAGTIYEQYF. The CDR3 nucleotides are TGTGCCAGCAGTCCGATAGCGGGGACAATTTACGAGCAGTACTTC.

CDR3 protein: CASSAASQPQHF. The CDR3 DNA reads as TGTGCCAGCAGTGCCGCTAGTCAGCCCCAGCATTTT. This chain uses TRBV12-3 or TRBV12-4 with TRBJ1-5; D is uncertain. V lost 5 bases and J 6 bases, leaving 8 bases between the germline ends. The CDR3 is 12 amino acids.

The chain combines TRBV27 with TRBJ1-6; the D gene is possibly TRBD1 (5 bases). Trimming removed 7 bases from V and 10 bases from J, with 17 bases in between. This CDR3 contains 14 residues. Germline CDR1 MNHEY, CDR2 SMNVEV (reference sequence). In DNA form, the CDR3 reads TGTGCCAGCACCCGCGGGACTCTTGGGTCACCCCTCCACTTT. Translating gives CASTRGTLGSPLHF.

CDR3 in amino acids: CARTQGSAYEQYF. In DNA form, the CDR3 reads TGTGCCAGAACTCAGGGGAGCGCCTACGAGCAGTACTTC. The gene calls are TRBV30 and TRBJ2-7, with D maybe TRBD1 (6 bases). The V and J ends lost 8 bases and 2 bases respectively, with 16 bases between them. Looked up from germline, CDR1 is GTSNPN and CDR2 is SVGIG (reference sequence). CDR3 length: 13 residues.

The CDR3 here is CASSTPGREALSEQYF. CDR3 nucleotide sequence: TGTGCCAGCAGTACCCCTGGGCGGGAGGCCCTTTCCGAGCAGTACTTC. The genes are TRBV28 and TRBJ2-7; 8 bases fit TRBD2. The V gene's germline CDR1 is MDHEN and CDR2 SYDVKM. The CDR3 loop spans 16 amino acids. V was pared by 5 bases and J by 6 bases, with 15 bases of the junction left unmatched. Complete variable domain (other parts from reference TRBV28 and TRBJ2-7): DVKVTQSSRYLVKRTGEKVFLECVQDMDHENMFWYRQDPGLGLRLIYFSYDVKMKEKGDIPEGYSVSREKKERFSLILESASTNQTSMYLCASSTPGREALSEQYFGPGTRLTVT.

This clone was seen more than once but under ten times. This sequence joins TRBV6-1 and TRBJ1-2; TRBD1 agrees at 12 bases. The CDR3 contains 16 residues. Germline V gives CDR1 MNHNS, CDR2 SASEGT. The ends lost 4 bases at V and 7 bases at J; junction bases unmatched: 10. The CDR3 coding sequence is TGTGCCAGCAGTGTGGGACAGGGGGCGGGTTTCGGTGGCTACACCTTC. Its protein product is CASSVGQGAGFGGYTF.

This clone turned up a few times. V and J are TRBV3-1 (or the pseudogene TRBV3-2) and TRBJ2-7; the match to TRBD1 covers 9 bases. The CDR3 has 14 residues. The V segment lost 1 base and the J segment 5 bases; nucleotides outside the gene matches: 3. Germline assignment: CDR1 LGHDT and CDR2 YNNKEL (reference sequence). CDR3 sequence: CASSQGQGVHEQYF. The DNA for the CDR3 is TGTGCCAGCAGCCAAGGACAGGGGGTACACGAGCAGTACTTC.

V and J are TRBV27 and TRBJ1-2; possible D gene TRBD1, 5 bases. The CDR3 spans 13 residues. V was pared by 3 bases and J by 7 bases, with 12 bases between. Germline loops: CDR1 MNHEY, CDR2 SMNVEV (reference sequence). CDR3 loop: CASSFSGTSGYTF. The CDR3 DNA sequence: TGTGCCAGCAGTTTTTCAGGGACTAGTGGCTACACCTTC.

This rearrangement joins TRBV7-6 to TRBJ1-1, with D maybe TRBD1 (5 bases). Germline CDR1 and CDR2: SGHVS and FNYEAQ. The CDR3 sequence is 16 residues long. The V end was cut by 6 bases, the J end by 6 bases, with 23 bases between. CDR3 residues: CASSQHSGHTHPEAFF. CDR3 nucleotide sequence: TGTGCCAGCAGTCAACATAGTGGACATACGCACCCTGAAGCTTTCTTT. Variable domain in full (rest from reference TRBV7-6 and TRBJ1-1): GAGVSQSPRYKVTKRGQDVALRCDPISGHVSLYWYRQALGQGPEFLTYFNYEAQQDKSGLPNDRFSAERPEGSISTLTIQRTEQRDSAMYRCASSQHSGHTHPEAFFGQGTRLTVV.

The chain is built from TRBV6-5 and TRBJ1-4; 10 nucleotides match TRBD1. Germline-derived CDR1 and CDR2 are MNHEY and SVGAGI. The CDR3 has 13 amino acids. After removal of 6 bases from V and 11 bases from J, the junction contained 6 bases not matched to a gene. CDR3 sequence reads: CASSRDRGHKLFF. The CDR3 bases are TGTGCCAGCAGCCGGGACAGGGGCCATAAACTGTTTTTT.

The genes are TRBV5-5 and TRBJ2-7, with D unclear. V lost 0 bases and J lost 3, with 7 bases in between. Germline CDR1 reads SGHKS; CDR2 reads YYEKEE (reference sequence). The CDR3 extends over 13 amino acids. The CDR3 here is CASSLDILYEQYF. The CDR3, as DNA: TGTGCCAGCAGCTTGGACATTCTCTACGAGCAGTACTTC.

This clone was recorded only once. This sequence joins TRBV5-6 and TRBJ1-1; TRBD1 is a possible D gene (6 bases). Germline CDR1 SGHDT, CDR2 YYEEEE. V was clipped by 6 bases and J by 5 bases, with 20 bases between them. The CDR3 extends over 15 amino acids. The DNA of the CDR3 is TGTGCCAGCACCCCCAAGGGGGTGATCAGGACTGAAGCTTTCTTT. Encoded protein: CASTPKGVIRTEAFF.

The chain joins TRBV7-9 to TRBJ2-7; D unclear. The CDR3 runs to 13 residues. V lost 3 bases, J lost 3 bases, and 9 bases lay in between. From germline, CDR1 is SEHNR and CDR2 FQNEAQ (reference sequence). CDR3 nucleotide sequence: TGTGCCAGCAGCTTTTCAGAAAACTACGAGCAGTACTTC. Protein: CASSFSENYEQYF. Combining the CDR3 with reference TRBV7-9 and TRBJ2-7 gives the whole variable domain DTGVSQNPRHKITKRGQNVTFRCDPISEHNRLYWYRQTLGQGPEFLTYFQNEAQLEKSRLLSDRFSAERPKGSFSTLEIQRTEQGDSAMYLCASSFSENYEQYFGPGTRLTVT.

This chain's CDR3 is CASSSNPGYNEQFF. The CDR3 DNA is TGTGCCAGCAGCTCGAACCCAGGCTACAATGAGCAGTTCTTC. The chain joins TRBV7-2 to TRBJ2-1, with unresolved D. V was trimmed by 4 bases and J by 3 bases, leaving 10 bases between them. Germline loops: CDR1 SGHTA, CDR2 FQGNSA. CDR3 length: 14 residues.